This T cell receptor beta chain was sequenced in a study of OX40 agonist ivuxolimab in advanced cancers. About the study: The treatment was a fully human IgG2 OX40 agonist, ivuxolimab. Males comprised 75% to 90% of the group, whose mean age was around 62 years (range 23 to 79). The study reported partial responses in three patients: one hepatocellular carcinoma, two cutaneous melanoma. Overall study results and limits: At 0.1 to 3.0 mg/kg, CD4+ and CD8+ blood T cells expanded clonally by week 6.

This clone showed up just a few times. Its antigen is currently unknown. Clones were sequenced by immunoSEQ multiplex PCR, and TCRdb holds only the in-frame ones, with some missing. The repertoire holds about 98,000 clones, 87% seen once, with roughly 0.52% in the top ten. The germline CDR1 and CDR2 sequences are SEHNR and FQNEAQ (reference sequence). J was trimmed by 6 bases and V by 5 bases; bases with no gene match: 9. The CDR3 extends over 15 amino acids. Source: CD4+ or CD8+ T cells sorted from blood, taken in a trial of the OX40 agonist ivuxolimab. The TCR originated in an adult with an advanced solid tumor such as melanoma, head and neck, liver or kidney cancer. V usage is TRBV7-9 and J usage is TRBJ2-1; 8 bases are shared with TRBD2. The CDR3 here is CASSLRGTSSNEQFF. For the CDR3, the DNA is TGTGCCAGCAGCCTACGAGGGACTAGTTCCAATGAGCAGTTCTTC.